This TCR beta chain came from a study of response to subunit inactivated influenza vaccine. Per the germline V gene, CDR1 is WSHSY and CDR2 is SAAADI. V trimming: 8 bases; J trimming: 4 bases; junction bases outside the gene matches: 15. The CDR3 has 17 amino acids. One entry per CDR3 protein results from TCRdb running MiXCR on the RT-PCR reads. Of just under 550,000 distinct CDR3 sequences listed, approximately 20% were seen once; the top ten hold approximately 2.9%. About this clonotype: What it recognizes is unknown.

Notes on the study in general: The authors proposed limited new T cell recruitment per seasonal influenza vaccination.

The sample was also linked to a second study, of T cells expressing NK-cell markers. That source reports: TCR beta libraries carry UMIs added by 5'RACE template switching. Repertoires of TCR beta were obtained from T cells sorted as CD3+CD56+NKG2C+, CD3+CD56+NKG2C- and CD3+CD56-NKG2C+. One of the eight sequenced donors was seronegative, whereas the other seven were HCMV-seropositive. Of the CD8+ T cells in about 6 donors, roughly 1.0-7.5% belonged to dominant NKG2C+ clonotypes.

The clonotype was recovered from a man over 45 who received an inactivated influenza vaccine. V usage is TRBV10-2 and J usage is TRBJ2-3, with 10 nucleotides matching TRBD1. Sample: CD4+ T cells sorted from PBMCs, taken 11 to 12 days after vaccination. In DNA, the CDR3 is TGCGCCAGCGGGGTGACAGGGGGCTTAAAGTTCTCAGATACGCAGTATTTT. Its translation is CASGVTGGLKFSDTQYF.